The 13 T cell receptor beta chains below were found in one sample sequenced in a study of identical twins' blood T cells. TCRdb passed the 5' RACE reads through MiXCR, listing each CDR3 protein once. The sample has roughly 340,000 distinct CDR3 sequences; over 25% are singletons. Sequenced input: PBMCs. The receptors shown here come from a woman aged 18-49 years in good health.

This clonotype showed up just a few times. J is TRBJ1-2 and V is TRBV7-9, with a tentative D call TRBD1 (5 bases). Per the germline V gene, CDR1 is SEHNR and CDR2 is FQNEAQ (reference sequence). V was shortened by 3 bases and J by 4 bases, with 15 bases between the two germline ends. This CDR3 has 15 residues. The CDR3 bases are TGTGCCAGCAGCTTCGGCGGGGGACTTCCCTATGGCTACACCTTC. It codes for CASSFGGGLPYGYTF.

The chain is built from TRBV6-4 and TRBJ2-2, with D perhaps matching TRBD1 or TRBD2 (5 bases each). Per the germline V gene, CDR1 is MRHNA and CDR2 is SNTAGT. The germline V and J ends were trimmed by 9 bases and 3 bases, with 17 bases remaining between them. The CDR3 spans 15 residues. CDR3 sequence (DNA): TGTGCCAGTCACCTTTGTGGGGACGACACCGGGGAGCTGTTTTTT. Amino acids: CASHLCGDDTGELFF.

This clonotype was counted ten times or more. J is TRBJ1-2 and V is TRBV10-2, with D possibly being TRBD1 (6 bases). The V end was cut by 1 base, the J end by 5 bases, with 11 bases between. Germline V gene sequence: CDR1 WSHSY, CDR2 SAAADI. The CDR3 spans 14 residues. This CDR3 is CASSELQGGYGYTF. The CDR3 DNA is TGCGCCAGCAGTGAGTTACAGGGCGGTTATGGCTACACCTTC.

This clonotype came up a few times. V is TRBV10-3 and J is TRBJ1-4; 11 bases are a match to TRBD1. The CDR3 runs to 14 residues. Germline V lookup: CDR1 ENHRY, CDR2 SYGVKD. The trim removed 6 bases at V and 7 bases at J, leaving 4 bases unmatched. In nucleotides, the CDR3 is TGTGCCATCAGCCCCGGGACAGGGGGTGAAAAACTGTTTTTT. The encoded protein is CAISPGTGGEKLFF.

The chain carries TRBV29-1 and TRBJ2-1, with unresolved D. The CDR3 is made up of 11 amino acids. Germline V gene data show CDR1 as SQVTM and CDR2 as ANQGSEA. Trimming took off 4 bases at V and 5 bases at J, with 6 bases between the two ends. The CDR3 region has the DNA TGCAGCGTTGTCATCCACAATGAGCAGTTCTTC. This codes for CSVVIHNEQFF.

The V and J genes are TRBV6-5 and TRBJ1-1; 9 nucleotides match TRBD1. The V gene's germline CDR1 is MNHEY and CDR2 SVGAGI. This CDR3 has 13 amino acids. V gave up 5 bases and J gave up 7 bases; unmatched junction bases: 5. The CDR3 sequence: CASSHTGGDEAFF. CDR3 in DNA: TGTGCCAGCAGTCATACAGGGGGCGATGAAGCTTTCTTT.

J is TRBJ2-5 and V is TRBV27, with 13 positions matching TRBD2. The CDR3 is made up of 18 amino acids. After removal of 3 bases from V and 3 bases from J, the junction contained 10 bases not matched to a gene. Germline CDR1 is MNHEY and CDR2 is SMNVEV (reference sequence). CDR3 loop: CASSLFTSGRGIEETQYF. The CDR3 DNA reads TGTGCCAGCAGTTTGTTTACTAGCGGGAGGGGAATTGAAGAGACCCAGTACTTC.

CDR3 amino acids: CASSPTGSSGELFF. The CDR3 DNA is TGTGCCAGCTCACCAACCGGGTCCTCCGGGGAGCTGTTTTTT. The rearrangement joins TRBV18 to TRBJ2-2; unclear D gene. The CDR3 has 14 amino acids. V gave up 2 bases and J gave up 6 bases, with 10 bases separating them. Germline V gene sequence: CDR1 KGHSH, CDR2 LQKENI. Complete variable domain (other parts from reference TRBV18 and TRBJ2-2): NAGVMQNPRHLVRRRGQEARLRCSPMKGHSHVYWYRQLPEEGLKFMVYLQKENIIDESGMPKERFSAEFPKEGPSILRIQQVVRGDSAAYFCASSPTGSSGELFFGEGSRLTVL.

This chain connects TRBV3-1 to TRBJ1-3; D ambiguous. Trimming removed 2 bases from V and 2 bases from J, with 7 bases in between. CDR3 size: 14 residues. Per the germline V gene, CDR1 is LGHDT and CDR2 is YNNKEL (reference sequence). CDR3 in amino acids: CASSQLGPGNTIYF. CDR3 in DNA: TGTGCCAGCAGCCAATTGGGTCCTGGAAACACCATATATTTT.

The rearrangement joins TRBV7-2 to TRBJ2-1; D gene ambiguous. Trimming left V 3 bases short and J 9 bases short, with 12 bases between. Germline V gene data show CDR1 as SGHTA and CDR2 as FQGNSA. CDR3 length: 13 amino acids. The CDR3 spells CASSFDNVGEQFF. CDR3 bases: TGTGCCAGCAGCTTTGATAACGTGGGTGAGCAGTTCTTC.

In regard to this clonotype: A read error may account for a junction end that differs from germline. This chain links TRBV19 with TRBJ2-4; 12 bases match TRBD2. There are 19 residues in the CDR3. Germline CDR1 and CDR2: LNHDA and SQIVND (reference sequence). CDR3 region: CASSIGLAGYNGAKSIQYF. The CDR3 DNA follows: TGTGCCAGTAGTATCGGACTAGCGGGATATAATGGAGCCAAAAGCATTCAGTACTTC.

The CDR3 sequence: CASGYMGQGIGYTF. CDR3 DNA: TGCGCCAGCGGCTATATGGGACAGGGGATTGGCTACACCTTC. This chain connects TRBV5-1 to TRBJ1-2; TRBD1 agrees at 10 bases. CDR3 length: 14 residues. In germline, CDR1 is SGHRS, CDR2 YFSETQ. V gave up 7 bases and J gave up 7 bases; unmatched junction bases: 10.

This chain links TRBV19 with TRBJ1-1; D unclear. Trimming cost V 2 bases and J 7 bases, with 8 bases left between them. CDR3 length: 12 amino acids. The germline CDR1 and CDR2 sequences are LNHDA and SQIVND (reference sequence). The CDR3 loop is CASSISGNEAFF. The CDR3 bases are TGTGCCAGTAGTATATCCGGGAATGAAGCTTTCTTT.